This TCR beta chain was identified during a study of blood T cell repertoires in COVID-19. Across the whole study: Collection of acute and convalescent COVID-19 samples took place in the United States, Italy and Spain. T cells, B-cell-depleted T cells, or PBMCs supplied cDNA or gDNA.

Germline assignment: CDR1 SNHLY and CDR2 FYNNEI. V lost 0 bases and J 7 bases, leaving 9 bases between the germline ends. CDR3 length: 14 residues. Methods used by the authors: Using reference gene primer amplification, nucleated cell counts were estimated. The repertoire was sequenced with immunoSEQ multiplex PCR; TCRdb's copy has only in-frame clones and lacks some. V, J and clone size are taken as reported in that table, and D and trimming were inferred from the DNA itself. The data hold nearly 40,000 clones, with around three quarters observed a single time. The sequenced sample consisted of peripheral blood. The TCR sequence derives from a man older than 75 with active or convalescent COVID-19. The chain joins TRBV2 to TRBJ1-4; D is unresolved. CDR3: CASSEAVGFEKLFF. The CDR3 nucleotides read TGTGCCAGCAGTGAAGCTGTGGGCTTTGAAAAACTGTTTTTT.